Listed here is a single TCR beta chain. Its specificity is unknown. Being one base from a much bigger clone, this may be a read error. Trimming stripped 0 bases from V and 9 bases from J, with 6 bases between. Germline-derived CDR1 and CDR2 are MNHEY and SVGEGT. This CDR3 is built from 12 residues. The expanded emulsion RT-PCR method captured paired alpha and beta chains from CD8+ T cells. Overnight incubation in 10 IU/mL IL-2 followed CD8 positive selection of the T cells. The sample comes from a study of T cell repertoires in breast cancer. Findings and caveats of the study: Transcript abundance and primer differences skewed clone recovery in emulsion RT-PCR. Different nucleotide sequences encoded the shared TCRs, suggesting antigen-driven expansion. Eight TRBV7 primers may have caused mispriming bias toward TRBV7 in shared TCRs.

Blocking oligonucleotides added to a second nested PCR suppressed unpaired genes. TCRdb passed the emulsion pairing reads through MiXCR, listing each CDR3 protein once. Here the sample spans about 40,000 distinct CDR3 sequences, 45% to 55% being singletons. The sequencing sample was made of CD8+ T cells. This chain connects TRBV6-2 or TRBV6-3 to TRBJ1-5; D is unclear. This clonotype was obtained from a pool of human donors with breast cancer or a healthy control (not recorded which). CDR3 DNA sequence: TGTGCCAGCAGTTACTCCGATCGGCCCCAGCATTTT. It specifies CASSYSDRPQHF.